The 24 T cell receptor beta chains below all came from one sample that was sequenced in a study of blood T cell repertoires in COVID-19. The table came from immunoSEQ multiplex PCR; TCRdb's copy has only in-frame clones and leaves some out. Of about 76,000 clones detected, 87% appear once; the ten largest clones hold 8.3%. The sample consisted of peripheral blood. The receptors stem from a man aged 30-40 years with acute or convalescent COVID-19.

The gene calls are TRBV19 and TRBJ2-1, with TRBD1 matching over 9 bases. Losses at the gene ends were 9 bases for V and 6 bases for J; bases not matched to a gene: 9. This CDR3 is 14 amino acids long. CDR1 LNHDA and CDR2 SQIVND come from the germline V gene (reference sequence). The CDR3 reads CASRRDRATNEQFF. The CDR3 DNA reads as TGTGCCAGCCGCCGGGACAGGGCCACCAATGAGCAGTTCTTC. The full variable domain, its missing parts supplied by reference TRBV19 and TRBJ2-1, is DGGITQSPKYLFRKEGQNVTLSCEQNLNHDAMYWYRQDPGQGLRLIYYSQIVNDFQKGDIAEGYSVSREKKESFPLTVTSAQKNPTAFYLCASRRDRATNEQFFGPGTRLTVL.

This clone was seen a handful of times. This chain connects TRBV7-3 to TRBJ2-1; tentatively, D is TRBD2 (6 bases). V shed 2 bases and J shed 9 bases, with 17 bases lying between them. This CDR3 has 15 residues. Germline loops: CDR1 SGHTA, CDR2 FQGTGA. For the CDR3, the DNA is TGTGCCAGCAGCTTATTTGGAGGTGCGGGAACTGAGCAGTTCTTC. Translation gives CASSLFGGAGTEQFF.

The genes are TRBV19 and TRBJ2-2, with TRBD2 matching over 9 bases. The CDR3 consists of 16 residues. V shed 8 bases, J shed 6 bases, and the junction held 13 bases outside the gene matches. Germline V lookup: CDR1 LNHDA, CDR2 SQIVND (reference sequence). The CDR3 nucleotides read TGTGCCAGTGGGGTAGGTAGCGGGAGATTCGCCGGGGAGCTGTTTTTT. This encodes CASGVGSGRFAGELFF.

The chain recombines TRBV11-1 with TRBJ2-5; TRBD1 might be the D (5 bases). Trimming stripped 1 base from V and 3 bases from J, with 9 bases between. The CDR3 extends over 14 amino acids. Germline V gene data show CDR1 as SGHAT and CDR2 as FQDESV (reference sequence). CDR3 residues: CASSLDAGKETQYF. The DNA for the CDR3 is TGTGCCAGCAGCTTAGATGCAGGGAAAGAGACCCAGTACTTC.

The chain is built from TRBV11-2 and TRBJ2-1, with TRBD2 matching over 8 bases. V lost 4 bases, J lost 0 bases, and 5 bases stayed unmatched. The CDR3 runs 16 residues. Per the germline V gene, CDR1 is SGHAT and CDR2 is FQNNGV. CDR3 sequence (DNA): TGTGCCAGCAGCTCACAGCGGGGGAGCTCCTACAATGAGCAGTTCTTC. Its protein is CASSSQRGSSYNEQFF.

This chain links TRBV2 with TRBJ1-2, with a tentative D call TRBD1 (6 bases). With 2 bases removed from V and 12 bases from J, the gap between germline ends came to 13 bases. CDR1 is SNHLY and CDR2 is FYNNEI in the germline V gene. The CDR3 is made up of 12 amino acids. CDR3 sequence reads: CASSETDSADTF. CDR3 DNA sequence: TGTGCCAGCAGTGAAACGGACAGCGCCGACACCTTC.

The chain couples TRBV6-5 to TRBJ2-7, with 7 bases fitting TRBD2. Per the germline V gene, CDR1 is MNHEY and CDR2 is SVGAGI. The CDR3 has 13 amino acids. J was trimmed by 5 bases and V by 6 bases; bases with no gene match: 7. This CDR3 is CASSPGGRDEQYF. In DNA form, the CDR3 reads TGTGCCAGCAGCCCGGGGGGACGGGACGAGCAGTACTTC.

The CDR3 is CASSLWLGGSNQPQHF. The CDR3, as DNA: TGTGCCAGCAGCTTATGGTTGGGAGGGAGCAATCAGCCCCAGCATTTT. V gene TRBV7-2 combines with J gene TRBJ1-5; D call uncertain. The germline V gene has CDR1 SGHTA and CDR2 FQGNSA. The CDR3 is made up of 16 amino acids. V lost 2 bases and J lost 1, with 12 bases in between.

This clone has a single count. The V call is TRBV3-1 (or the pseudogene TRBV3-2), the J call TRBJ2-3; 10 nucleotides match TRBD2. The CDR3 loop spans 17 amino acids. J lost 4 bases, V lost 3 bases, and 10 bases had no gene match. Germline CDR1 LGHDT, CDR2 YNNKEL (reference sequence). The CDR3 DNA reads TGTGCCAGCAGCCACGCAACCACTAGCGGGATAGCAGATACGCAGTATTTT. The encoded protein is CASSHATTSGIADTQYF.

The genes are TRBV20-1 and TRBJ2-1, with D hard to call. This CDR3 contains 10 residues. V lost 5 bases and J lost 10, with 9 bases in between. The germline V gene encodes CDR1 DFQATT and CDR2 SNEGSKA (reference sequence). The CDR3 protein is CSAGRVEQFF. The DNA of the CDR3 is TGCAGTGCTGGTCGGGTCGAGCAGTTCTTC.

The chain recombines TRBV28 with TRBJ1-3; 8 bases map to TRBD1. This CDR3 contains 14 residues. Per the germline V gene, CDR1 is MDHEN and CDR2 is SYDVKM. V was clipped by 6 bases and J by 0 bases; unmatched bases: 1. The CDR3 sequence is CASRGQDSGNTIYF. Here the CDR3 DNA reads TGTGCCAGCAGGGGACAGGACTCTGGAAACACCATATATTTT. The whole variable domain, filled in from reference TRBV28 and TRBJ1-3, reads DVKVTQSSRYLVKRTGEKVFLECVQDMDHENMFWYRQDPGLGLRLIYFSYDVKMKEKGDIPEGYSVSREKKERFSLILESASTNQTSMYLCASRGQDSGNTIYFGEGSWLTVV.

The rearrangement links TRBV5-1 to TRBJ1-1; 8 bases are shared with TRBD1. From germline, CDR1 is SGHRS and CDR2 YFSETQ. Trimming removed 4 bases from V and 1 base from J; junction bases left unmatched: 3. The CDR3 length is 14 residues. The CDR3 DNA follows: TGCGCCAGCAGCGGCAGGGGGCGGAACACTGAAGCTTTCTTT. It is translated as CASSGRGRNTEAFF.

CDR3 loop: CSASRGTQPQHF. The CDR3 nucleotides are TGCAGTGCTAGTCGGGGGACTCAGCCCCAGCATTTT. This chain uses TRBV20-1 with TRBJ1-5; TRBD1 is a possible D gene (5 bases). Germline CDR1 is DFQATT and CDR2 is SNEGSKA (reference sequence). The CDR3 length is 12 residues. V lost 3 bases and J 6 bases, leaving 9 bases between the germline ends.

The chain links TRBV7-3 to TRBJ2-7; 12 positions match TRBD2. The CDR3 consists of 15 residues. CDR1 and CDR2 from the germline V gene are SGHTA and FQGTGA. J gave up 7 bases and V 5 bases, and 9 bases lay outside the gene matches. CDR3 nucleotides: TGTGCCAGCAGCCAGAAGGCTAGCGGGAGGGGTGAGCAGTACTTC. This translates into CASSQKASGRGEQYF.

The V gene is TRBV10-2, the J gene TRBJ2-7, with 7 bases fitting TRBD2. The V gene's germline CDR1 is WSHSY and CDR2 SAAADI. J gave up 7 bases and V 5 bases, and 14 bases lay outside the gene matches. This CDR3 is 15 amino acids long. DNA of the CDR3: TGCGCCAGCAGTTTAACCGGGACTATTGTGGGGGAGCAGTACTTC. It specifies CASSLTGTIVGEQYF.

The V and J genes are TRBV25-1 and TRBJ2-2; 8 nucleotides line up with TRBD2. Germline loops: CDR1 MGHDK, CDR2 SYGVNS. This CDR3 has 16 residues. The ends lost 5 bases at V and 4 bases at J; junction bases unmatched: 9. The CDR3 nucleotides read TGTGCCAGCAGTCCTCTAGCGGGCCGGGGCACCGGGGAGCTGTTTTTT. Protein: CASSPLAGRGTGELFF.

The rearrangement links TRBV30 to TRBJ2-7; maybe TRBD2 (6 bases). This CDR3 region has 11 residues. V lost 5 bases and J 4 bases, leaving 9 bases between the germline ends. The germline V gene encodes CDR1 GTSNPN and CDR2 SVGIG (reference sequence). The CDR3 DNA follows: TGTGCCTGGGGGGGAGGATACGAGCAGTACTTC. Residues: CAWGGGYEQYF.

The CDR3, as DNA: TGTGCCAGCAGCTTGAGGGGACTAGCGGGAGGTCGAGAGACCCAGTACTTC. Its translation: CASSLRGLAGGRETQYF. The chain uses TRBV7-8 and TRBJ2-5; 15 bases map to TRBD2. J gave up 4 bases and V 3 bases, and 6 bases lay outside the gene matches. The CDR3 has 17 residues. Germline CDR1 is SGHVS and CDR2 is FQNEAQ.

The V and J genes are TRBV6-5 and TRBJ2-3; the D gene is possibly TRBD2 (5 bases). Deletions cut 4 bases from V and 6 bases from J, with 11 bases between. This CDR3 spans 13 amino acids. Germline CDR1 and CDR2: MNHEY and SVGAGI. CDR3 bases: TGTGCCAGCAGTTCAAGCGAGCGGGATACGCAGTATTTT. This sequence encodes CASSSSERDTQYF.

The chain employs TRBV28 and TRBJ1-4; D gene ambiguous. V shed 6 bases and J shed 0 bases, with 11 bases lying between them. Germline-derived CDR1 and CDR2 are MDHEN and SYDVKM. There are 15 residues in the CDR3. The DNA of the CDR3 is TGTGCCAGCAGCCATGACATCGCAACTAATGAAAAACTGTTTTTT. Translating gives CASSHDIATNEKLFF.

The chain combines TRBV28 with TRBJ2-5; 8 nucleotides line up with TRBD2. Germline loops: CDR1 MDHEN, CDR2 SYDVKM. V gave up 5 bases and J gave up 0 bases; unmatched junction bases: 5. This CDR3 comprises 15 residues. The DNA of the CDR3 is TGTGCCAGCAGTCTCGGGAGGGTTTACCAAGAGACCCAGTACTTC. This encodes CASSLGRVYQETQYF.

This chain joins TRBV3-1 (or the pseudogene TRBV3-2) and TRBJ2-7; D is possibly TRBD2 (6 bases). Trimming pared 0 bases from V and 2 bases from J, leaving 11 bases between. Germline assignment: CDR1 LGHDT and CDR2 YNNKEL (reference sequence). The CDR3 consists of 15 residues. CDR3 amino acids: CASSQDFGGAYEQYF. Written as DNA, the CDR3 is TGTGCCAGCAGCCAAGATTTCGGGGGAGCCTACGAGCAGTACTTC.

The V call is TRBV11-2, the J call TRBJ2-2; D might be TRBD1 (5 bases). Trimming pared 1 base from V and 4 bases from J, leaving 10 bases between. The CDR3 spans 15 residues. Per the germline V gene, CDR1 is SGHAT and CDR2 is FQNNGV. The CDR3: CASSLVGQGTGELFF. CDR3 nucleotides: TGTGCCAGCAGCTTAGTGGGGCAAGGCACCGGGGAGCTGTTTTTT.

The CDR3 DNA is TGTGCCAGCAGACTCGGACTAGCGGGAGGGCCGTCCAATGAGCAGTTCTTC. Translated, it gives CASRLGLAGGPSNEQFF. The rearrangement joins TRBV27 to TRBJ2-1; 15 positions agree with TRBD2. The germline V gene has CDR1 MNHEY and CDR2 SMNVEV (reference sequence). This CDR3 comprises 17 residues. Trimming cost V 6 bases and J 6 bases; bases outside gene matches: 9.